This TCR beta chain was identified in a study of CD8 T cells in Susac syndrome (dated by TCRdb to the late 2010s). With respect to the entire study: Whether CD8+ T cell activation and differentiation in Susac syndrome was antigen driven was tested using repertoire sequencing. Results the study describes overall, beyond this receptor: The study acknowledged that relatively few individuals were included in the TCR sequencing and HLA analysis.

RNA was extracted with the RNeasy kit and roughly 0.45 to 1 ug was reverse transcribed using random hexamers. The immunoSEQ multiplex PCR assay, covering 54 Vbeta and 13 Jbeta segments, was used to amplify TCR beta CDR3 regions. Bias from PCR amplification was corrected by using a synthetic template baseline for primer optimization and for computational correction. Per the source publication's procedure: Only productive sequences were kept, with reads annotated to V, D and J genes according to IMGT and analyzed in immunoSEQ Analyzer. Clonality was calculated as one minus the Shannon entropy normalized by log2 of the number of productive unique sequences. Public and private clones were assessed among the 100 most prevalent clones of each patient and control. Clones were defined as Susac-specific if absent from the healthy and MS cohorts, from around 1,100 published viral clones and from other ImmuneACCESS disease sequences. The public sequencing data were trimmed at Q25 with fastp and processed into clonotypes with MiXCR by TCRdb, which kept only in-frame beta chains. Each entry merges the rows of one CDR3 protein and shows their most common DNA and genes. The V and J calls here are based on TCRdb, not the publication. This sample holds 160,000 or so distinct CDR3 sequences; roughly 94% were observed only once. The ten largest clones add up to about 0.094% of the sample.

Details on this clonotype: Its antigen has not been determined. Per-base qualities were not stored, and no clone one base away is much larger.

Peripheral blood CD8+ and CD4+ T cells from healthy donors, Susac syndrome patients and multiple sclerosis patients were profiled by high-throughput TCR beta sequencing. Multiple sclerosis controls were treatment-naive patients with stable or active relapsing-remitting disease fulfilling revised McDonald criteria. CD8+ TEMRA cells were enriched by FACS, while bulk CD8+ and CD4+ T cells were purified by magnetic negative isolation. Blood was drawn into EDTA tubes, processed within 24 hours, and PBMCs were isolated by density gradient centrifugation. PBMCs intended for TCR sequencing were cryopreserved in liquid nitrogen and thawed later in a water bath at 37 degrees C. A purity of at least 90% was achieved for sorted or isolated CD4+, CD8+ and CD8+ TEMRA cells. The CDR3, from cysteine to phenylalanine, totals 12 residues. Only the CDR3 part of the read is kept: 36 bases, read in frame from the first base. The germline V gene encodes CDR1 LNHDA and CDR2 SQIVND (reference sequence). A distance of 11 bases separates the germline ends of V and J, which lose 8 bases and 4 bases respectively.

The sample comprised CD4+ T cells from PBMCs. Recombination connected TRBV19 to TRBJ1-2, and the D gene may be TRBD1, 5 bases matching. The TCR originated in a human donor with multiple sclerosis. Read as DNA, the sequence is TGTGCCAGTGGGGGTCTCGCCTATGGCTACACCTTC. This translates into CASGGLAYGYTF.